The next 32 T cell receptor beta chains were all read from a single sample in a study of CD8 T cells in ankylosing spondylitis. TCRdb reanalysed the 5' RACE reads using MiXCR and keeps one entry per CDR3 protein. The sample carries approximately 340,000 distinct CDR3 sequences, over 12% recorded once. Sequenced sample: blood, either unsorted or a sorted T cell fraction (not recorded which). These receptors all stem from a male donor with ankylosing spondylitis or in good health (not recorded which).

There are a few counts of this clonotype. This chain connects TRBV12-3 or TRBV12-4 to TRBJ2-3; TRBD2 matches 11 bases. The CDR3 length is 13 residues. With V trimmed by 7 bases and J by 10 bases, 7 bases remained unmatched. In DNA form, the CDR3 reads TGTGCCAGCACCCCGCTAGCGGGAGGCTCGCAGTATTTT. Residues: CASTPLAGGSQYF.

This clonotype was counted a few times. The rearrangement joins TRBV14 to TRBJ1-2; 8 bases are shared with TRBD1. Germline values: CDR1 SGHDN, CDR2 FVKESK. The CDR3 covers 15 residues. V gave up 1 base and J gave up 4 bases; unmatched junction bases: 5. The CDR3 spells CASSQGSGGIYGYTF. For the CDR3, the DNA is TGTGCCAGCAGCCAAGGATCAGGGGGCATCTATGGCTACACCTTC.

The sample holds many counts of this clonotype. The CDR3: CASSLKGPLGRAFF. The CDR3 DNA is TGCGCCAGCAGCTTAAAAGGGCCCCTCGGACGAGCTTTCTTT. The chain couples TRBV5-1 to TRBJ1-1; no clear D gene. V shed 2 bases and J shed 10 bases, with 18 bases lying between them. The CDR3 is 14 amino acids. The germline V gene has CDR1 SGHRS and CDR2 YFSETQ.

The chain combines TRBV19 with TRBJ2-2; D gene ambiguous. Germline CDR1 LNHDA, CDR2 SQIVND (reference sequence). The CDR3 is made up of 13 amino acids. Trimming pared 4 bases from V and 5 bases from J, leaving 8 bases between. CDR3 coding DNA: TGTGCCAGTAGTAACGTGGGGACCGGGGAGCTGTTTTTT. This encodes CASSNVGTGELFF.

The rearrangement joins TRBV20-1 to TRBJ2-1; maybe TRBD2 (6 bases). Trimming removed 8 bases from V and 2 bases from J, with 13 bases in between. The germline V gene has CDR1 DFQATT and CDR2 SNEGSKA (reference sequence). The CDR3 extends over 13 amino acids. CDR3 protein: CSTIAATYNEQFF. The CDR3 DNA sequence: TGCAGTACAATAGCGGCGACCTACAATGAGCAGTTCTTC.

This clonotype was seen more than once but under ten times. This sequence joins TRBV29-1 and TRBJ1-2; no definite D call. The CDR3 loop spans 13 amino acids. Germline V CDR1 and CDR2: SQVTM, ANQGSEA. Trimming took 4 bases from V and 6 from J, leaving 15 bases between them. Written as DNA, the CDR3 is TGCAGCGTTGGCTCTGGGGTGAGGAATGGCTACACCTTC. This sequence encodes CSVGSGVRNGYTF.

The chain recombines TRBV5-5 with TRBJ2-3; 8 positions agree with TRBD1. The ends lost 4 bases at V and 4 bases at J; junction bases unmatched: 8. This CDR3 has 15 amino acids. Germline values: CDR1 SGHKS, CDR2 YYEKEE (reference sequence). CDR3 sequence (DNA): TGTGCCAGCAGCCTTACAGGGGGATACGCAGATACGCAGTATTTT. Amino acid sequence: CASSLTGGYADTQYF.

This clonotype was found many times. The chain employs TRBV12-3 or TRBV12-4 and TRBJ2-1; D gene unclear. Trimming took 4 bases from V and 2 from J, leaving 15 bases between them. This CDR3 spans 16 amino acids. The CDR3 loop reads CASSSPSLLTYNEQFF. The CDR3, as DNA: TGTGCCAGCAGTTCCCCCAGCCTCCTTACCTACAATGAGCAGTTCTTC.

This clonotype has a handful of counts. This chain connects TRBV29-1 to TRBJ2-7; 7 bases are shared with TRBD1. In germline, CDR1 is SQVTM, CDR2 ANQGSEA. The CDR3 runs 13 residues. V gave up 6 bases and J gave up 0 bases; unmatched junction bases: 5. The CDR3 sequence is CSVQQGISYEQYF. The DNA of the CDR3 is TGCAGCGTCCAACAGGGGATCTCCTACGAGCAGTACTTC.

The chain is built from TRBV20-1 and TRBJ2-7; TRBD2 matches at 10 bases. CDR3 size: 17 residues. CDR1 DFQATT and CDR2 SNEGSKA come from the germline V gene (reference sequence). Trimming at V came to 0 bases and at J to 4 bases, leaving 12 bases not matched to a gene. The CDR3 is CSARDQGLAVRGYEQYF. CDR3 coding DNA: TGCAGTGCTAGAGATCAAGGACTAGCGGTACGAGGGTACGAGCAGTACTTC.

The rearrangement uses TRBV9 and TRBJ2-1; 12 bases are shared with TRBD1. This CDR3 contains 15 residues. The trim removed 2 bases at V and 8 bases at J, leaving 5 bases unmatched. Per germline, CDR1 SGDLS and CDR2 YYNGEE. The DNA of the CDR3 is TGTGCCAGCAGCGTCCGGGACAGGGGGCGCGATGAGCAGTTCTTC. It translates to CASSVRDRGRDEQFF.

As DNA, the CDR3 is TGTGCCAGCAGTCTAGGGTCGGCTAGAAACACTGAAGCTTTCTTT. Its translation: CASSLGSARNTEAFF. The rearrangement uses TRBV11-2 and TRBJ1-1; D call uncertain. Germline V gene sequence: CDR1 SGHAT, CDR2 FQNNGV. CDR3 length equals 15 residues. V gave up 6 bases and J gave up 2 bases, with 16 bases separating them.

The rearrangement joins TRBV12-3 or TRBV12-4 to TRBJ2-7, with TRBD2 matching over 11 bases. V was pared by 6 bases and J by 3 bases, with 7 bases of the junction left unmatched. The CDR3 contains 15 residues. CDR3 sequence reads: CASSRGLAANYEQYF. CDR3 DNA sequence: TGTGCCAGCAGCCGGGGACTAGCGGCTAACTACGAGCAGTACTTC.

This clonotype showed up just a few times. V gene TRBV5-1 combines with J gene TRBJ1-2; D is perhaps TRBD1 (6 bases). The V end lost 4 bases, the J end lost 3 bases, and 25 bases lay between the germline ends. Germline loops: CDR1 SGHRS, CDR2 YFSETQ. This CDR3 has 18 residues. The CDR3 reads CASSGDRSLFIGDYGYTF. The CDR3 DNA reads TGCGCCAGCAGCGGCGACAGGAGCCTTTTTATTGGGGACTATGGCTACACCTTC. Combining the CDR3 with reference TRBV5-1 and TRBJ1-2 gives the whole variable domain KAGVTQTPRYLIKTRGQQVTLSCSPISGHRSVSWYQQTPGQGLQFLFEYFSETQRNKGNFPGRFSGRQFSNSRSEMNVSTLELGDSALYLCASSGDRSLFIGDYGYTFGSGTRLTVV.

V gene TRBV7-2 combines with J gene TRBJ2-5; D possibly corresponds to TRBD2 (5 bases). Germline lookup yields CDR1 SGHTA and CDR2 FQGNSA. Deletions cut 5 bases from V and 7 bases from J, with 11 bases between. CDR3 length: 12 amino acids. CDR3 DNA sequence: TGTGCCAGCAGCCTGGACTGGGGGACCCAGTACTTC. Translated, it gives CASSLDWGTQYF.

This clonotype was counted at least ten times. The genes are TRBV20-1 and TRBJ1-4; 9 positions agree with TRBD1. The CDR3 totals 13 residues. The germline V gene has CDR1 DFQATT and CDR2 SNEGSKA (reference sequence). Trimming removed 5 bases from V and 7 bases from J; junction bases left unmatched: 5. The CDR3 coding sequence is TGCAGTGCTCCCGGGACAGGGAGTGAAAAACTGTTTTTT. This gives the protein CSAPGTGSEKLFF.

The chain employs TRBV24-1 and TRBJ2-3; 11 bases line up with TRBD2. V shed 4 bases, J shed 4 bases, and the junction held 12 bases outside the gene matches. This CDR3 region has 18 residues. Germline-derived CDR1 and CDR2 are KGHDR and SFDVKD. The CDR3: CATSDKATSGKEADTQYF. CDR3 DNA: TGTGCCACCAGTGACAAAGCGACTAGCGGGAAGGAGGCAGATACGCAGTATTTT.

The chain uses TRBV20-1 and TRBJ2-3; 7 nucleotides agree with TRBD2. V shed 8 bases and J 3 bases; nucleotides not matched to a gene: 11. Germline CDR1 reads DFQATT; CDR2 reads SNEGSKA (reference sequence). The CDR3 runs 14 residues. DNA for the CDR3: TGCAGTTCCCCGGGGGAGGGCAATACAGATACGCAGTATTTT. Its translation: CSSPGEGNTDTQYF.

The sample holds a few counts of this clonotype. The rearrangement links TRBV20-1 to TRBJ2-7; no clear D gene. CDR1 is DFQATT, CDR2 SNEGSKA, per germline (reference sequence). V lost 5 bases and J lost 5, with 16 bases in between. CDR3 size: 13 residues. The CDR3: CSARPDPANEQYF. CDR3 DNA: TGCAGTGCTCGACCTGACCCGGCGAACGAGCAGTACTTC.

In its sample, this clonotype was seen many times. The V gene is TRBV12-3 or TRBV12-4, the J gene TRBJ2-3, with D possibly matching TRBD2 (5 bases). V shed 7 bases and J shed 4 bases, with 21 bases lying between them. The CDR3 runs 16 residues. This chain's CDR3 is CASTRSGSYQSDTQYF. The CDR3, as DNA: TGTGCCAGCACCCGGTCTGGGAGTTACCAATCAGATACGCAGTATTTT.

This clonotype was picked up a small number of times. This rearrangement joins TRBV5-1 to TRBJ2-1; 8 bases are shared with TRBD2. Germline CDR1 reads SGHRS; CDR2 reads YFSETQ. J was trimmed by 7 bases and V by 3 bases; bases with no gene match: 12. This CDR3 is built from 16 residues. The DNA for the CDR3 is TGCGCCAGCAGCTCGGGAGGACTAGCTAGTACGAATGAGCAGTTCTTC. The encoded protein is CASSSGGLASTNEQFF. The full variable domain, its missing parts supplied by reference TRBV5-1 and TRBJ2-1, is KAGVTQTPRYLIKTRGQQVTLSCSPISGHRSVSWYQQTPGQGLQFLFEYFSETQRNKGNFPGRFSGRQFSNSRSEMNVSTLELGDSALYLCASSSGGLASTNEQFFGPGTRLTVL.

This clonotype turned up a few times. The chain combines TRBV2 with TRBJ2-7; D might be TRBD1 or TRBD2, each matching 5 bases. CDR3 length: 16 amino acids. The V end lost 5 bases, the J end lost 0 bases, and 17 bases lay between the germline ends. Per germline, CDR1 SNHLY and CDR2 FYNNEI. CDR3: CASSSYGTDSSYEQYF. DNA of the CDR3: TGTGCCAGCAGTTCCTACGGGACCGACAGCTCCTACGAGCAGTACTTC.

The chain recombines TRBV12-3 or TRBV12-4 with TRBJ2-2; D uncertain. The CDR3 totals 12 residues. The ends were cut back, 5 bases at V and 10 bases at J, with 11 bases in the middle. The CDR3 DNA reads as TGTGCCAGCAGTCGGACCCTTGAGGAGCTGTTTTTT. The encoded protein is CASSRTLEELFF.

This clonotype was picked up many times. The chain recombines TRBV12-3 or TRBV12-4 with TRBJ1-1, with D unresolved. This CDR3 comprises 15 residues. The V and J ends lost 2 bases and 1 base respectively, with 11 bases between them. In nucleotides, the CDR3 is TGTGCCAGCAGTTTACGTGGGCCGAGGAACACTGAAGCTTTCTTT. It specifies CASSLRGPRNTEAFF.

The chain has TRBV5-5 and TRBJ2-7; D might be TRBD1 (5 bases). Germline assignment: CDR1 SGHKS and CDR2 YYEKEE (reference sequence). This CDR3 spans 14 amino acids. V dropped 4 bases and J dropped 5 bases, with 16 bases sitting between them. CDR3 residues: CASSLPQGADEQYF. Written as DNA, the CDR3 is TGTGCCAGCAGCCTCCCCCAGGGTGCGGACGAGCAGTACTTC.

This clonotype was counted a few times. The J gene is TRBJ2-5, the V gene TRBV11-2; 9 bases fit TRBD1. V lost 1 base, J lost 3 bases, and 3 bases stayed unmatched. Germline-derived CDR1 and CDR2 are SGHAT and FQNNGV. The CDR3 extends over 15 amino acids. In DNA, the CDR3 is TGTGCCAGCAGCTTAGGTGGGACAGGGAAAGAGACCCAGTACTTC. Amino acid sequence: CASSLGGTGKETQYF.

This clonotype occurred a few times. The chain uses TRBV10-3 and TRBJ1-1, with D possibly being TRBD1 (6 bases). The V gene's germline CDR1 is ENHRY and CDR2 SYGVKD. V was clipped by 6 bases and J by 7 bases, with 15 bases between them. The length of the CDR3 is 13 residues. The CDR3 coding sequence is TGTGCCATCAGGATACAGGGACCTGATGAAGCTTTCTTT. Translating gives CAIRIQGPDEAFF.

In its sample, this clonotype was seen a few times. CDR3 bases: TGCAGTGCACCGGGACTAGCCTACAATGAGCAGTTCTTC. This translates into CSAPGLAYNEQFF. The chain links TRBV20-1 to TRBJ2-1; 8 bases align to TRBD2. The trim removed 6 bases at V and 2 bases at J, leaving 3 bases unmatched. The CDR3 runs 13 residues. The germline V gene has CDR1 DFQATT and CDR2 SNEGSKA (reference sequence).

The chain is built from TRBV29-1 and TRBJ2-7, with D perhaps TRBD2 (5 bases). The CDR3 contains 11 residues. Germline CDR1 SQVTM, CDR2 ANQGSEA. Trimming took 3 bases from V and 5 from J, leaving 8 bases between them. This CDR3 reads CSVERADEQYF. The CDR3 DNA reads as TGCAGCGTTGAGAGGGCGGACGAGCAGTACTTC.

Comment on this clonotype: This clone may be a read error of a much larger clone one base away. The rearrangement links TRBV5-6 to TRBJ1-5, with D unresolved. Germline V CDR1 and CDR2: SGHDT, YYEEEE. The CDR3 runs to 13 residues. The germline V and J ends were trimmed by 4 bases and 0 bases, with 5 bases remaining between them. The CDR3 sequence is CASSVYSNQPQHF. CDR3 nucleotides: TGTGCCAGCAGCGTTTATAGCAATCAGCCCCAGCATTTT.

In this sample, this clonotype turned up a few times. This CDR3 is CASSFSSGSFYEQYF. The CDR3 coding sequence is TGCGCCAGCAGCTTCTCTAGTGGAAGTTTCTACGAGCAGTACTTC. This chain joins TRBV5-1 and TRBJ2-7; D gene unclear. Trimming removed 2 bases from V and 3 bases from J, with 15 bases in between. The CDR3 loop spans 15 amino acids. Germline loops: CDR1 SGHRS, CDR2 YFSETQ.

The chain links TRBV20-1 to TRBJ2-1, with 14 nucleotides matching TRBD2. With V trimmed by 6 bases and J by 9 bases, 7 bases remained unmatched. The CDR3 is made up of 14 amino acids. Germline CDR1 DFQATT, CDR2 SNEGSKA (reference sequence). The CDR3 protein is CSARLAGGSSEQFF. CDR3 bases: TGCAGTGCGAGACTAGCGGGAGGGTCTAGTGAGCAGTTCTTC.